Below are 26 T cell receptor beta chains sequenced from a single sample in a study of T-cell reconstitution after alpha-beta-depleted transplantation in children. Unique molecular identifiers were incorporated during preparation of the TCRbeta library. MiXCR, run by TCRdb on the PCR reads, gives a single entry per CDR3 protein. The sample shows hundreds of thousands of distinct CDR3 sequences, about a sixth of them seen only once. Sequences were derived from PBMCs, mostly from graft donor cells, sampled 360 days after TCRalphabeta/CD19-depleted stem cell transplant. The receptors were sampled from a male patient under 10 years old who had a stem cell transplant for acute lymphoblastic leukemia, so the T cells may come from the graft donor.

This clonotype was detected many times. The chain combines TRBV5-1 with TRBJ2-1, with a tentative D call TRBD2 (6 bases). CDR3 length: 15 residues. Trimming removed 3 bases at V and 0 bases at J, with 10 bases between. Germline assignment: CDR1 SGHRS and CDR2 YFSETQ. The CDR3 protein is CASSSVGGSYNEQFF. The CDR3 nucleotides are TGCGCCAGCAGCTCGGTCGGGGGCTCCTACAATGAGCAGTTCTTC.

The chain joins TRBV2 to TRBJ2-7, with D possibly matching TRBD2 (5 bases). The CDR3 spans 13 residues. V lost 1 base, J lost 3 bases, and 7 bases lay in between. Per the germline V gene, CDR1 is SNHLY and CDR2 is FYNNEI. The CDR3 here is CASSEEAGYEQYF. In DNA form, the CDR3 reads TGTGCCAGCAGTGAAGAGGCGGGCTACGAGCAGTACTTC.

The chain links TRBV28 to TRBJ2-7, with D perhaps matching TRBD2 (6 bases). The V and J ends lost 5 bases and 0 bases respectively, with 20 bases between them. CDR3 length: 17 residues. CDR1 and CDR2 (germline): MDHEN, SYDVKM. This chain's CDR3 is CASSVPPRDFVSYEQYF. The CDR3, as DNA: TGTGCCAGCAGTGTCCCACCCCGGGACTTCGTCTCCTACGAGCAGTACTTC.

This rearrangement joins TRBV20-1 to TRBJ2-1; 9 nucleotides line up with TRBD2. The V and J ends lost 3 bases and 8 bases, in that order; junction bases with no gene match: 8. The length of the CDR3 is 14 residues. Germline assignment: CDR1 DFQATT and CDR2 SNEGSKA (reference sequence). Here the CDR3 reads CSARGLASRDEQFF. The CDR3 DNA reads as TGCAGTGCTAGGGGACTAGCCTCACGAGATGAGCAGTTCTTC.

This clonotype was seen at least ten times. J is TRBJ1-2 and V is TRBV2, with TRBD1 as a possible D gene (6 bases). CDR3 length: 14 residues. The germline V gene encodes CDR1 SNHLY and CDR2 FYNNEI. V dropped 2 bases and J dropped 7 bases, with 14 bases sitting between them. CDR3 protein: CASSEQEATGGYTF. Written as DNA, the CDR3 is TGTGCCAGCAGTGAACAAGAAGCGACAGGTGGCTACACCTTC.

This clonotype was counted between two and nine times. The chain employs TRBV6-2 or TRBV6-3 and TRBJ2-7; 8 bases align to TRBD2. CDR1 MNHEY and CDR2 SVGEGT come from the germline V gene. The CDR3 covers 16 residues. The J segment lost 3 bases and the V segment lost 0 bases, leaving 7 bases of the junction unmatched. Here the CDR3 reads CASSYSIAGGSYEQYF. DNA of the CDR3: TGTGCCAGCAGTTACTCGATCGCGGGAGGAAGCTACGAGCAGTACTTC.

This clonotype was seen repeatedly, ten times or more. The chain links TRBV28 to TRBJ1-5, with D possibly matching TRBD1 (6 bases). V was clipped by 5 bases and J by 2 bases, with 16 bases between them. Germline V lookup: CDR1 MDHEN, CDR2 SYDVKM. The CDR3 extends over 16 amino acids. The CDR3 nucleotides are TGTGCCAGCAGTCCAACTCAGGGGATGGGCAATCAGCCCCAGCATTTT. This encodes CASSPTQGMGNQPQHF.

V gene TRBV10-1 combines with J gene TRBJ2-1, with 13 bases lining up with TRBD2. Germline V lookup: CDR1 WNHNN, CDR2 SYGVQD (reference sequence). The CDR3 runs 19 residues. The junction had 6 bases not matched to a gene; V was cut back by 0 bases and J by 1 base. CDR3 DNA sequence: TGCGCCAGCAGTGAGTCTCGGGGACTAGCGGGGAGGTCCTACAATGAGCAGTTCTTC. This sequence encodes CASSESRGLAGRSYNEQFF.

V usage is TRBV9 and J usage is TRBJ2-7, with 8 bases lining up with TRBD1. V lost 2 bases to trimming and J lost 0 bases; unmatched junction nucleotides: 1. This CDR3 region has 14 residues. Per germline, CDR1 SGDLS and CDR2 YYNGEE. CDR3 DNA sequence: TGTGCCAGCAGCGTCGACAGGGGCTCCTACGAGCAGTACTTC. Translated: CASSVDRGSYEQYF.

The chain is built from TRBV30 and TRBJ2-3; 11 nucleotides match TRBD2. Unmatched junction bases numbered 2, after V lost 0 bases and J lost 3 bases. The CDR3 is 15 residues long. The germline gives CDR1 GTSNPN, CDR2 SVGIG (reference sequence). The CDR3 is CAWSVTSGVTDTQYF. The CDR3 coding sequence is TGTGCCTGGAGTGTGACTAGCGGGGTAACAGATACGCAGTATTTT.

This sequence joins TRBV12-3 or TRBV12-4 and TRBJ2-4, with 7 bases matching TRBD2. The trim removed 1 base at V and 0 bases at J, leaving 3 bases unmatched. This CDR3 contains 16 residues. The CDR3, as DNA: TGTGCCAGCAGTTTAGGAGCGGGGATAGCCAAAAACATTCAGTACTTC. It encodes CASSLGAGIAKNIQYF.

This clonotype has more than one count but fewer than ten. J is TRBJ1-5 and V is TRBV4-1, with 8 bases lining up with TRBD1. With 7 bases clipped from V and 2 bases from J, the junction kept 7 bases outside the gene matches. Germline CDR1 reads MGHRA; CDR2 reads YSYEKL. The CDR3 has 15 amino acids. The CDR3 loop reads CASKGQVMGNQPQHF. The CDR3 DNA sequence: TGCGCCAGCAAGGGACAGGTAATGGGCAATCAGCCCCAGCATTTT.

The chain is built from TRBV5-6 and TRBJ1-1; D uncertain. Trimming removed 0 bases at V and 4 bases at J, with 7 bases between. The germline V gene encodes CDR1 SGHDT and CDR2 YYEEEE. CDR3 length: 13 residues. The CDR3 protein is CASSLDVITEAFF. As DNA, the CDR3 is TGTGCCAGCAGCTTGGACGTAATCACTGAAGCTTTCTTT.

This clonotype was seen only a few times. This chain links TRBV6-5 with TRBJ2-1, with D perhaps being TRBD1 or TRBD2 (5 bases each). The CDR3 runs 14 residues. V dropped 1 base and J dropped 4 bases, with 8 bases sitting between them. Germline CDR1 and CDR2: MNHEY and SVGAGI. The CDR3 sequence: CASSYLGPYNEQFF. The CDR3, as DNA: TGTGCCAGCAGTTACTTGGGACCTTACAATGAGCAGTTCTTC.

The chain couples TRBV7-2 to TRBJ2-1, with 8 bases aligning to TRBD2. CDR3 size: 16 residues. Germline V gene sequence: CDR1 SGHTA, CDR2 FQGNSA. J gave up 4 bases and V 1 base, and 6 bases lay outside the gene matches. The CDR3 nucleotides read TGTGCCAGCAGCTTAGAAGTTAGCGGGACTTACAATGAGCAGTTCTTC. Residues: CASSLEVSGTYNEQFF.

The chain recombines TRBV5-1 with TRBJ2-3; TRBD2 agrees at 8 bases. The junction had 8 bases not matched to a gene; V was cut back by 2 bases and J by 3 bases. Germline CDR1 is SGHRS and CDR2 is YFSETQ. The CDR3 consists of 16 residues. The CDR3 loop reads CASSFLTGGPTDTQYF. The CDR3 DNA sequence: TGCGCCAGCAGCTTCCTCACGGGAGGGCCAACAGATACGCAGTATTTT. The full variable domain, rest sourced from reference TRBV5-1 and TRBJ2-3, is KAGVTQTPRYLIKTRGQQVTLSCSPISGHRSVSWYQQTPGQGLQFLFEYFSETQRNKGNFPGRFSGRQFSNSRSEMNVSTLELGDSALYLCASSFLTGGPTDTQYFGPGTRLTVL.

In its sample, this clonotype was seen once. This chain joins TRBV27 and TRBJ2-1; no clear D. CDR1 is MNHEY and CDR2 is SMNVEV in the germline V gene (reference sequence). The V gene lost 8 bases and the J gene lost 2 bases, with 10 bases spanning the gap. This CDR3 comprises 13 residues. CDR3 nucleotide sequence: TGTGCCAGCGGAGAGACTCCCTACAATGAGCAGTTCTTC. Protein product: CASGETPYNEQFF.

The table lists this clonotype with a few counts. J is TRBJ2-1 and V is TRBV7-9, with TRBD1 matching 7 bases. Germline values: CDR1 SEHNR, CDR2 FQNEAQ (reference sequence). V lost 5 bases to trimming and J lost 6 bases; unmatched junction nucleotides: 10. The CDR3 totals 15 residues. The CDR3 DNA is TGTGCCAGCAGCCCCCCCGACAGGGCTTTCAATGAGCAGTTCTTC. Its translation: CASSPPDRAFNEQFF.

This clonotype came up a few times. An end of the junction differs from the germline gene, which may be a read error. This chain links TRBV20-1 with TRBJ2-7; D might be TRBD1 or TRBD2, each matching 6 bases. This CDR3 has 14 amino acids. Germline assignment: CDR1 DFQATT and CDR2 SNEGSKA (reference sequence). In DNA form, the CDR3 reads TGCAGCGCTAGTATGGGGGGCCTAGTCCGGGAGCAGTACTTC. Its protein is CSASMGGLVREQYF.

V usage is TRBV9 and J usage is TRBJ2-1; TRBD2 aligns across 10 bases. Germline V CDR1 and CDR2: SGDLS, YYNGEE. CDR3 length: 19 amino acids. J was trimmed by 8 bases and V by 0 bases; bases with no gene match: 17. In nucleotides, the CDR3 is TGTGCCAGCAGCGTAGCAGGTGGGACAAGCGGGAGGGGGGCACATGAGCAGTTCTTC. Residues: CASSVAGGTSGRGAHEQFF. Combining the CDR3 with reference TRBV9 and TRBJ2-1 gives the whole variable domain DSGVTQTPKHLITATGQRVTLRCSPRSGDLSVYWYQQSLDQGLQFLIQYYNGEERAKGNILERFSAQQFPDLHSELNLSSLELGDSALYFCASSVAGGTSGRGAHEQFFGPGTRLTVL.

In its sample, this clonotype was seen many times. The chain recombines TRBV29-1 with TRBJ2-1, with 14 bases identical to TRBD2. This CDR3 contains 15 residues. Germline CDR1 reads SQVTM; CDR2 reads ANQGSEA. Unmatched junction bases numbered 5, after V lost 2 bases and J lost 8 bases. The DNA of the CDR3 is TGCAGCGTTGAAACCGGGACTAGCGGGAGTCATGAGCAGTTCTTC. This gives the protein CSVETGTSGSHEQFF.

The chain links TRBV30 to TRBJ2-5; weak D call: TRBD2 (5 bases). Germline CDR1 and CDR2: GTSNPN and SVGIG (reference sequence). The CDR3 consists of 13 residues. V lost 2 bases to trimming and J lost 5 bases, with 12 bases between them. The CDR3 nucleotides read TGTGCCTGGAGTCGGGATGGAGCGGAGACCCAGTACTTC. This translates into CAWSRDGAETQYF. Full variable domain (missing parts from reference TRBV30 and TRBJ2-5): SQTIHQWPATLVQPVGSPLSLECTVEGTSNPNLYWYRQAAGRGLQLLFYSVGIGQISSEVPQNLSASRPQDRQFILSSKKLLLSDSGFYLCAWSRDGAETQYFGPGTRLLVL.

The CDR3 loop is CASSWSLVTGGPTYEQYF. CDR3 coding DNA: TGTGCCAGCAGCTGGAGTCTGGTGACGGGAGGGCCGACCTACGAGCAGTACTTC. This chain links TRBV11-2 with TRBJ2-7; 8 nucleotides agree with TRBD2. Per germline, CDR1 SGHAT and CDR2 FQNNGV. The V segment lost 4 bases and the J segment 2 bases; nucleotides outside the gene matches: 16. The CDR3 has 18 amino acids.

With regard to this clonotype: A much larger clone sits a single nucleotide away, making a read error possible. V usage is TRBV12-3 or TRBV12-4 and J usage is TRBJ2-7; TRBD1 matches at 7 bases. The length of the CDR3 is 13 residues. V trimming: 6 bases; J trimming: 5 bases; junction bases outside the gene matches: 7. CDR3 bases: TGTGCCAGCAGGAGGACAGGATCCCACGAGCAGTACTTC. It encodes CASRRTGSHEQYF.

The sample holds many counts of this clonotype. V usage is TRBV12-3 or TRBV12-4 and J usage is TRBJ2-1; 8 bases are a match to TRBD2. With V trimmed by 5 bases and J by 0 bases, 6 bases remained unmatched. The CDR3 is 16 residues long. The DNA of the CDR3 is TGTGCCAGCAGTCTAAGACTAGCGAGCTCCTACAATGAGCAGTTCTTC. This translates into CASSLRLASSYNEQFF.

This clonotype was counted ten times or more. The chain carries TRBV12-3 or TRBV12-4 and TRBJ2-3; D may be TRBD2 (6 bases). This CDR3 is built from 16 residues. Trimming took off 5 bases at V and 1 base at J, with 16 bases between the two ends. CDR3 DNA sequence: TGTGCCAGCAGTCTTCAGGGAGGCGGAGGCACAGATACGCAGTATTTT. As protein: CASSLQGGGGTDTQYF.